The rows below give T cell receptor beta chains drawn from one sample of a study of T-cell memory formation after mild COVID-19. TCRdb re-derived calls from the 5' RACE reads in MiXCR, one entry per CDR3 protein. The table lists 100,000 to 120,000 distinct CDR3 sequences, roughly a sixth of them singletons, with 5% to 7% in the top ten. The material sequenced was PBMCs or a T cell subset sorted from them (not recorded which). The source is a man in his late teens or twenties who had mild COVID-19 (a few samples of this study predate the infection). Cell type and time point are not known. The CDR3 runs from the conserved cysteine through the conserved F or W. D genes are given only for firm matches. Rows may omit the clone size; those that give it use once, few, many or a size class.

clone_size j_call d_call v_call cdr3_aa cdr3_nt
few TRBJ2-5 TRBD1 TRBV7-2 CASSRGQGPKTQYF TGTGCCAGCAGCCGAGGACAGGGGCCGAAGACCCAGTACTTC
NA TRBJ2-3 TRBD2 TRBV20-1 CSASSGGGAVDTQYF TGCAGTGCTAGCTCTGGCGGGGGGGCAGTAGATACGCAGTATTTT
NA TRBJ1-1 NA TRBV7-2 CASSFLTGSYTEAFF TGTGCCAGCAGCTTCCTAACCGGGAGCTACACTGAAGCTTTCTTT
few TRBJ1-2 NA TRBV7-9 CASSPRDYGYTF TGTGCCAGCAGTCCCAGGGACTATGGCTACACCTTC
few TRBJ2-1 TRBD2 TRBV4-3 CASSQAGTSGGALHEQFF TGCGCCAGCAGCCAAGCCGGGACTAGCGGGGGGGCTCTTCATGAGCAGTTCTTC
few TRBJ2-3 NA TRBV12-3/TRBV12-4 CASTLRSVLQYF TGTGCCAGCACCCTTCGGTCGGTTTTACAGTATTTT
NA TRBJ2-3 NA TRBV6-2/TRBV6-3 CASSYSLQGTDTQYF TGTGCCAGCAGTTACTCCCTCCAGGGTACAGATACGCAGTATTTT
few TRBJ2-1 NA TRBV5-1 CASSLGLSSYNEQFF TGCGCCAGCAGCTTGGGACTAAGCTCCTACAATGAGCAGTTCTTC
NA TRBJ2-2 TRBD1 TRBV19 CASSLGTGTSNTGELFF TGTGCCAGTAGCCTCGGGACAGGTACTTCGAACACCGGGGAGCTGTTTTTT
few TRBJ2-6 NA TRBV5-1 CASRRSGANVLTF TGCGCCAGCAGACGTTCTGGGGCCAACGTCCTGACTTTC
NA TRBJ1-3 TRBD1 TRBV20-1 CGGTGGTGNTIYF TGCGGCGGGACAGGGGGCACTGGAAACACCATATATTTT